This record concerns one TCR beta chain sequence. The data were obtained in a study of blood T cell repertoires in COVID-19. Background on the study: The United States, Italy and Spain supplied acute and convalescent COVID-19 samples.

The authors' processing: Reference gene primer amplification gave estimated nucleated cell counts. Produced via immunoSEQ multiplex PCR; TCRdb's table is partial and in-frame only. That table gives V, J and clone size, and the DNA gave D and trimming. The table lists roughly 250,000 clones, around 90% of them singletons. Participants came from roughly 24 US areas, aged about 18 to 100 years. Which cohort a participant joined came from the clinical history participants gave. The germline V gene encodes CDR1 LNHNV and CDR2 YYDKDF (reference sequence). This CDR3 contains 15 residues. V lost 0 bases to trimming and J lost 7 bases, with 13 bases between them.

Sequencing was performed on PBMCs or T cells enriched from blood (not recorded which). This sequence joins TRBV15 and TRBJ1-5; perhaps TRBD1 as D (6 bases). This receptor was identified in a young woman who had recovered from COVID-19. CDR3 coding DNA: TGTGCCACCAGCAGAGACAGGGGCAAGGGGCAGCCCCAGCATTTT. Its protein product is CATSRDRGKGQPQHF.